This passage covers 7 T cell receptor beta chains from one sample sequenced in a study of cytomegalovirus exposure and HLA in healthy donors. Method: immunoSEQ multiplex PCR; TCRdb's copy keeps in-frame clones and lacks some. The repertoire holds about 200,000 clones, with approximately 87% as singletons. Material: PBMCs. These receptors all stem from a woman in her late teens or twenties in good health and CMV-seronegative.

This chain links TRBV30 with TRBJ2-1; 10 bases agree with TRBD2. Germline V gives CDR1 GTSNPN, CDR2 SVGIG (reference sequence). V lost 1 base, J lost 7 bases, and 4 bases stayed unmatched. This CDR3 has 14 amino acids. In nucleotides, the CDR3 is TGTGCCTGGAGTGCAGCGGGAGGGCCTAATGAGCAGTTCTTC. Translating it yields CAWSAAGGPNEQFF.

The genes are TRBV30 and TRBJ1-3; D is unclear. This CDR3 is 14 amino acids long. Germline lookup yields CDR1 GTSNPN and CDR2 SVGIG (reference sequence). The V gene lost 4 bases and the J gene lost 0 bases, with 10 bases spanning the gap. CDR3: CAWTAAFSGNTIYF. The CDR3, as DNA: TGTGCCTGGACCGCGGCATTCTCTGGAAACACCATATATTTT.

The chain has TRBV23-1 and TRBJ2-7; perhaps D is TRBD1 or TRBD2 (6 bases each). TRBV23-1 is treated as an ORF (open reading frame) with a function not yet certain. The CDR3 contains 13 residues. The germline V and J ends were trimmed by 10 bases and 4 bases, with 17 bases remaining between them. The CDR3 nucleotides read TGCGCCACCCACGGGTGGGGGGCATACGAGCAGTACTTC. The encoded protein is CATHGWGAYEQYF.

The chain recombines TRBV4-2 with TRBJ2-1, with TRBD1 matching 11 bases. The CDR3 loop spans 15 amino acids. Germline lookup yields CDR1 LGHNA and CDR2 YNFKEQ. With V trimmed by 4 bases and J by 9 bases, 8 bases remained unmatched. CDR3 in amino acids: CASSRRTGGHGEQFF. The CDR3 region has the DNA TGTGCCAGCAGCCGAAGGACAGGGGGCCACGGTGAGCAGTTCTTC.

The chain recombines TRBV6-6 with TRBJ1-5; D remains unclear. Trimming took off 6 bases at V and 7 bases at J, with 19 bases between the two ends. The CDR3 covers 15 residues. Germline assignment: CDR1 MNHNY and CDR2 SVGAGI (reference sequence). DNA for the CDR3: TGTGCCAGCAGCCCACAGATGGGGATTCACCAGCCCCAGCATTTT. It yields the protein CASSPQMGIHQPQHF.

This clone was recorded once. The chain employs TRBV15 and TRBJ2-2; 9 bases fit TRBD1. Germline CDR1 is LNHNV and CDR2 is YYDKDF (reference sequence). The CDR3 loop spans 17 amino acids. The ends lost 0 bases at V and 13 bases at J; junction bases unmatched: 15. CDR3 in amino acids: CATSREIPGQGLGALFF. As DNA, the CDR3 is TGTGCCACCAGCAGAGAAATTCCGGGACAGGGATTAGGCGCGCTGTTTTTT.

The rearrangement uses TRBV27 and TRBJ2-3; D is uncertain. Germline V gene data show CDR1 as MNHEY and CDR2 as SMNVEV (reference sequence). Trimming cost V 3 bases and J 2 bases, with 9 bases left between them. The CDR3 has 14 residues. CDR3 residues: CASSLRPFTDTQYF. The CDR3 bases are TGTGCCAGCAGTTTGCGCCCTTTCACAGATACGCAGTATTTT.